This T cell receptor (beta chain) was captured in a study of tumor-infiltrating lymphocytes in primary liver carcinoma. With respect to this clonotype: The antigen remains undetermined. A read error may be the cause here, since a much bigger clone is one base away.

Co-extracting RNA and DNA was done with 20-30 mg of unsorted bulk tissue as input. The CDR3 contains 16 residues. The germline V gene has CDR1 SGHVS and CDR2 FQNEAQ. V was shortened by 7 bases and J by 4 bases, with 21 bases between the two germline ends. TCR beta cDNA came from approximately 540 ng total RNA, primed with a constant-region primer. Three nested multiplex PCR rounds, a slightly modified ARM-PCR method, built the TCR beta libraries. A C-beta reverse primer was combined with TRBV1-TRBV30 forward primers in the first two PCR rounds, and each round had 10 cycles. TCRdb reanalysed the multiplex PCR reads using MiXCR and keeps one entry per CDR3 protein. The data hold 35,000 to 45,000 distinct CDR3 sequences, with roughly 77% observed a single time. Notes on the study in general: Blood had a significantly lower top-250-clone fraction than tumors did (p = 0.039).

This receptor was identified in a woman aged 25 to 45 with primary liver carcinoma and hepatitis B virus infection. The V call is TRBV7-8, the J call TRBJ2-3; D perhaps matches TRBD2 (6 bases). The sample taken for sequencing was tumor-adjacent normal liver tissue. This CDR3 is CASNRGLWREADTQYF. The CDR3 nucleotides read TGTGCCAGCAACCGGGGACTCTGGAGAGAGGCAGATACGCAGTATTTT.